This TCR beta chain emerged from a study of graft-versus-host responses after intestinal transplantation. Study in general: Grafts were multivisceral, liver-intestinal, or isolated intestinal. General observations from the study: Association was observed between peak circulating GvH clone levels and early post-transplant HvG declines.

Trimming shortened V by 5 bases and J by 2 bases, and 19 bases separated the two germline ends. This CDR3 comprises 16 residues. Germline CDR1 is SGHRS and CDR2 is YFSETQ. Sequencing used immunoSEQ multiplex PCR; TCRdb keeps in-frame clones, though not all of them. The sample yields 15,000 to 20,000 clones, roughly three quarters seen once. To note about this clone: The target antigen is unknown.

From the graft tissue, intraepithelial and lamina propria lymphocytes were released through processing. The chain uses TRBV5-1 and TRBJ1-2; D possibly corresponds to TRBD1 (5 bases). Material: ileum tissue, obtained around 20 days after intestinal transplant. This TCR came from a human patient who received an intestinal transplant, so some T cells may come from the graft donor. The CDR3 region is CASRSYRIPKNYGYTF. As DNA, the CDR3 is TGCGCCAGCAGATCCTACAGGATCCCTAAAAACTATGGCTACACCTTC. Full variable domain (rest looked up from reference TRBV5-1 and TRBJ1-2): KAGVTQTPRYLIKTRGQQVTLSCSPISGHRSVSWYQQTPGQGLQFLFEYFSETQRNKGNFPGRFSGRQFSNSRSEMNVSTLELGDSALYLCASRSYRIPKNYGYTFGSGTRLTVV.